The next 12 T cell receptor beta chains were all read from a single sample in a study of CD8 T cells in Susac syndrome (dated by TCRdb to the late 2010s). Library preparation employed the immunoSEQ multiplex PCR assay. RNA was extracted with the RNeasy kit and roughly 0.45 to 1 ug was reverse transcribed using random hexamers. In-frame beta chains were kept once TCRdb had trimmed the public reads at Q25 with fastp and called clones with MiXCR. Every distinct CDR3 protein forms one entry, paired with its most common genes and DNA. This sample is represented by 150,000 to 200,000 distinct CDR3 sequences; 75% to 95% of them were singletons. 0.087% of the sample lies in the top ten. The specimen sequenced was CD4+ T cells from PBMCs. These receptor sequences come from a human donor with Susac syndrome.

The V gene is TRBV14, the J gene TRBJ2-5; D tentatively reads TRBD1 or TRBD2 (6 bases each). This CDR3 has 15 amino acids. V was shortened by 4 bases and J by 2 bases, with 14 bases between the two germline ends. Germline V gives CDR1 SGHDN, CDR2 FVKESK. The DNA of the CDR3 is TGTGCCAGCAGCCGGGATAGGGGGACTCAAGAGACCCAGTACTTC. Its protein product is CASSRDRGTQETQYF. Full variable domain (rest looked up from reference TRBV14 and TRBJ2-5): EAGVTQFPSHSVIEKGQTVTLRCDPISGHDNLYWYRRVMGKEIKFLLHFVKESKQDESGMPNNRFLAERTGGTYSTLKVQPAELEDSGVYFCASSRDRGTQETQYFGPGTRLLVL.

V is TRBV4-2 and J is TRBJ2-5; a weak D match, TRBD1 (7 bases). V lost 2 bases to trimming and J lost 1 base, with 14 bases between them. Germline loops: CDR1 LGHNA, CDR2 YNFKEQ. CDR3 size: 16 residues. The CDR3 sequence is CASSQPAGQLQETQYF. In DNA, the CDR3 is TGTGCCAGCAGCCAACCGGCGGGACAGCTCCAAGAGACCCAGTACTTC.

The chain links TRBV6-1 to TRBJ2-7; no firm D call. Trimming took 7 bases from V and 0 from J, leaving 13 bases between them. The V gene's germline CDR1 is MNHNS and CDR2 SASEGT. The CDR3 totals 14 residues. The CDR3 is CASIFSISSYEQYF. Here the CDR3 DNA reads TGTGCCAGCATTTTTAGCATATCCTCCTACGAGCAGTACTTC.

This sequence joins TRBV3-1 and TRBJ2-1, with D possibly being TRBD2 (9 bases). Trimming removed 5 bases at V and 3 bases at J, with 29 bases between. Germline V gene lookup returns CDR1 LGHDT and CDR2 YNNKEL (reference sequence). This CDR3 has 20 amino acids. As DNA, the CDR3 is TGTGCCAGCAGCTTAACTTGGACAGGGCTTGTTAGCGGGAGCTACAATGAGCAGTTCTTC. Protein sequence: CASSLTWTGLVSGSYNEQFF.

V gene TRBV27 combines with J gene TRBJ1-4; D is uncertain. Germline V lookup: CDR1 MNHEY, CDR2 SMNVEV (reference sequence). The CDR3 sequence is 15 residues long. V was clipped by 2 bases and J by 3 bases, with 10 bases between them. The DNA for the CDR3 is TGTGCCAGCAGTTTAAAAAGACACGCTAATGAAAAACTGTTTTTT. This gives the protein CASSLKRHANEKLFF.

This chain uses TRBV30 with TRBJ1-5; D not resolved. This CDR3 has 13 residues. V lost 2 bases to trimming and J lost 9 bases, with 14 bases between them. The germline V gene encodes CDR1 GTSNPN and CDR2 SVGIG (reference sequence). Here the CDR3 reads CAWSRAPRGPQHF. CDR3 bases: TGTGCCTGGAGTCGCGCGCCCCGGGGGCCCCAGCATTTT. The whole variable domain, filled in from reference TRBV30 and TRBJ1-5, reads SQTIHQWPATLVQPVGSPLSLECTVEGTSNPNLYWYRQAAGRGLQLLFYSVGIGQISSEVPQNLSASRPQDRQFILSSKKLLLSDSGFYLCAWSRAPRGPQHFGDGTRLSIL.

This clonotype was detected a few times. This sequence joins TRBV29-1 and TRBJ2-3, with 12 bases matching TRBD2. Trimming took 4 bases from V and 7 from J; bases not matched to a gene: 9. The CDR3 loop spans 15 amino acids. Germline loops: CDR1 SQVTM, CDR2 ANQGSEA. CDR3 DNA: TGCAGCGTTGGGCCGACTAGCGGGGGTGGAAATACGCAGTATTTT. Translating gives CSVGPTSGGGNTQYF.

With respect to this clonotype: The conserved phenylalanine or tryptophan normally closing the CDR3 is absent here, so this likely arose from a read error. This chain joins TRBV5-1 and TRBJ1-4; 7 positions match TRBD1. V dropped 5 bases and J dropped 4; count of bases not matched to a gene: 5. Germline CDR1 reads SGHRS; CDR2 reads YFSETQ. The CDR3 totals 14 residues. CDR3 sequence reads: CASREGAINEKLFL. For the CDR3, the DNA is TGCGCCAGCAGGGAGGGGGCGATTAATGAAAAACTGTTTCTT.

The chain joins TRBV12-3 or TRBV12-4 to TRBJ2-6; D call uncertain. The CDR3 has 14 amino acids. With 6 bases removed from V and 0 bases from J, the gap between germline ends came to 6 bases. The CDR3 DNA is TGTGCCAGCAGGGGAAGCTCTGGGGCCAACGTCCTGACTTTC. Translation gives CASRGSSGANVLTF.

The genes are TRBV3-1 and TRBJ2-7; D assignment may be TRBD1 or TRBD2 (5 bases each). Germline lookup yields CDR1 LGHDT and CDR2 YNNKEL (reference sequence). The CDR3 is 12 amino acids. Trimming stripped 4 bases from V and 6 bases from J, with 10 bases between. CDR3 region: CASSRPGSEQYF. DNA for the CDR3: TGTGCCAGCAGCCGGCCAGGGAGCGAGCAGTACTTC.

CDR3 loop: CASSLRVKNSPLHF. As DNA, the CDR3 is TGTGCCAGCAGTTTGAGGGTAAAGAATTCACCCCTCCACTTT. The V gene is TRBV27, the J gene TRBJ1-6; D unclear. V was trimmed by 3 bases and J by 7 bases, leaving 10 bases between them. This CDR3 region has 14 residues. Germline lookup yields CDR1 MNHEY and CDR2 SMNVEV (reference sequence).

The V gene is TRBV5-4, the J gene TRBJ2-5; no definite D call. The CDR3 spans 15 residues. The ends were cut back, 0 bases at V and 3 bases at J, with 12 bases in the middle. The germline CDR1 and CDR2 sequences are SGHNT and YYREEE (reference sequence). CDR3 sequence: CASSLAFVGKETQYF. The CDR3 bases are TGTGCCAGCAGCTTGGCCTTTGTGGGTAAAGAGACCCAGTACTTC.